The 4 T cell receptor beta chains below all came from one sample that was sequenced in a study of T cells in Graves' hyperthyroidism and ophthalmopathy. RNA transcripts yielded amplified TCR beta CDR3 regions. The HTBI primer set was used in a first-round RT-PCR of the TCR CDR3. TCRdb reprocessed the multiplex PCR reads with MiXCR, giving one entry per CDR3 protein. The sample contains about 410,000 distinct CDR3 sequences, about 14% of which appear only once. The source material was blood. Source of these receptors: a man between 18 and 35 years old with Graves' ophthalmopathy.

This clonotype was seen more than once but under ten times. V gene TRBV7-2 combines with J gene TRBJ2-2; D ambiguous. In germline, CDR1 is SGHTA, CDR2 FQGNSA. The CDR3 has 14 amino acids. The V end was cut by 6 bases, the J end by 1 base, with 9 bases between. Here the CDR3 DNA reads TGTGCCAGCAGGGTGTTCAGGAACACCGGGGAGCTGTTTTTT. Residues: CASRVFRNTGELFF.

This clonotype was observed many times. The chain joins TRBV2 to TRBJ1-2, with a possible D match to TRBD1 (5 bases). Deletions cut 4 bases from V and 4 bases from J, with 22 bases between. The V gene's germline CDR1 is SNHLY and CDR2 FYNNEI. This CDR3 contains 17 residues. DNA for the CDR3: TGTGCCAGCAGTGGGGAAGTAGCGCGTGGCGGGACCTATGGCTACACCTTC. Translated: CASSGEVARGGTYGYTF.

In the case of this clonotype: A read error may be the cause here, since a much bigger clone is one base away. The chain couples TRBV18 to TRBJ2-3; D is possibly TRBD2 (5 bases). The length of the CDR3 is 15 residues. CDR1 and CDR2 from the germline V gene are KGHSH and LQKENI. Here the CDR3 DNA reads TGTGCCAGCTCACCCGCACATTCTAGCACAGATACGAAGTATTTT. Protein product: CASSPAHSSTDTKYF.

CDR3 sequence (DNA): TGTGCCAGCACCATCACTAGCGGGGGGATGGGTGATACGCAGTATTTT. This codes for CASTITSGGMGDTQYF. The V call is TRBV5-4, the J call TRBJ2-3; TRBD2 matches 12 bases. The CDR3 consists of 16 residues. Unmatched junction bases numbered 11, after V lost 6 bases and J lost 6 bases. Germline CDR1 SGHNT, CDR2 YYREEE (reference sequence).